The T cell receptor (beta chain) under discussion was sequenced for a study of blood T cells in healthy people across ages. The study, taken as a whole, reports: It was held that diversity estimates obtained from one million T cells represented underestimates. Using unsorted PBMCs precluded a conclusive naive versus antigen-experienced comparison.

Together with a sample-barcoded 5' primer, a J-beta primer mix was included in a second PCR lasting about 7 to 11 cycles. Via MiXCR, TCRdb re-called the 5' RACE reads, giving one row per CDR3 protein. The table lists about 1 million distinct CDR3 sequences, around 43% of them singletons. This CDR3 spans 16 amino acids. CDR1 is WNHNN and CDR2 is SYGVQD in the germline V gene (reference sequence). Trimming removed 3 bases from V and 4 bases from J, with 18 bases in between. The table lists this clonotype with a few counts. Its matching antigen is unknown. This sequence originates from a woman aged 60-70 years in good health. This sequence joins TRBV10-1 and TRBJ1-1, with D maybe TRBD1 (6 bases). The sequencing input was blood. In DNA form, the CDR3 reads TGCGCCAGCAGTGAATGGGCAGGGGAGGTCAGCACTGAAGCTTTCTTT. Encoded protein: CASSEWAGEVSTEAFF.